The 29 T cell receptor beta chains listed next were all sequenced from one sample in a study of shared clonotypes between healthy human individuals (TCRdb year 2020). Libraries were prepared through the immunoSEQ multiplex PCR assay. TCRdb provides this immuneACCESS table in a form limited to in-frame rearrangements. Some clones are lacking; in checked studies, under half of them reflect an unresolved V gene, and why the rest are absent is not known. Here the sample has about 2.3 million clones; roughly 93% occur a single time. 0.39% of the sample goes to the ten largest clones. Input material: naive CD4+ T cells from PBMCs. The cell subset or site label for this specimen denotes: CD45RA+ positively selected. Source of these receptors: a man aged 18 to 29 in good health. Some clones in this sample may be carry-over from other donors' samples.

This sequence joins TRBV5-1 and TRBJ2-2, with a tentative D call TRBD2 (6 bases). The germline gives CDR1 SGHRS, CDR2 YFSETQ. V lost 4 bases to trimming and J lost 8 bases, with 21 bases between them. This CDR3 contains 16 residues. The CDR3 sequence: CASSTAREPPTGELFF. The CDR3 region has the DNA TGCGCCAGCAGCACCGCCCGGGAGCCACCTACGGGGGAGCTGTTTTTT. Looking up the rest from reference TRBV5-1 and TRBJ2-2 gives the full variable domain: KAGVTQTPRYLIKTRGQQVTLSCSPISGHRSVSWYQQTPGQGLQFLFEYFSETQRNKGNFPGRFSGRQFSNSRSEMNVSTLELGDSALYLCASSTAREPPTGELFFGEGSRLTVL.

The CDR3 protein is CASSLRSSGRARNEQFF. The CDR3 nucleotides are TGTGCCAGCAGTTTACGAAGTAGCGGGAGGGCCAGGAATGAGCAGTTCTTC. V usage is TRBV27 and J usage is TRBJ2-1; 11 bases map to TRBD2. The V gene end was trimmed by 2 bases and the J gene end by 7 bases; junction bases not matched to a gene: 10. Germline V gives CDR1 MNHEY, CDR2 SMNVEV (reference sequence). The CDR3 is made up of 17 amino acids.

J is TRBJ2-7 and V is TRBV11-2, with D unclear. CDR1 is SGHAT and CDR2 is FQNNGV in the germline V gene. V was cut by 4 bases and J by 8 bases, with 15 bases left in between. The length of the CDR3 is 13 residues. CDR3 protein: CASSSFADGQQYF. The CDR3 nucleotides read TGTGCCAGCAGCTCATTCGCCGACGGACAGCAGTACTTC.

V is TRBV11-2 and J is TRBJ2-1; D is ambiguous. Trimming stripped 0 bases from V and 10 bases from J, with 10 bases between. Germline CDR1 is SGHAT and CDR2 is FQNNGV. The CDR3 consists of 13 residues. The CDR3 sequence: CASSLDSFREQFF. The CDR3 coding sequence is TGTGCCAGCAGCTTAGACTCGTTTCGGGAGCAGTTCTTC.

V gene TRBV19 combines with J gene TRBJ1-2; D may be TRBD1 (5 bases). Trimming took 6 bases from V and 4 from J, leaving 12 bases between them. CDR1 and CDR2 (germline): LNHDA, SQIVND (reference sequence). The CDR3 consists of 13 residues. CDR3 loop: CASSGRDGYGYTF. The CDR3 DNA reads as TGTGCCAGTAGCGGCAGGGATGGCTATGGCTACACCTTC.

The chain recombines TRBV5-4 with TRBJ2-3; 11 positions match TRBD2. Germline V gene sequence: CDR1 SGHNT, CDR2 YYREEE (reference sequence). V shed 0 bases and J 0 bases; nucleotides not matched to a gene: 3. There are 17 residues in the CDR3. CDR3 protein: CASSLGTSGSSTDTQYF. The CDR3 DNA sequence: TGTGCCAGCAGCTTGGGGACTAGCGGGTCTAGCACAGATACGCAGTATTTT.

This chain joins TRBV5-1 and TRBJ1-1; D might be TRBD1 (6 bases). Trimming took 2 bases from V and 2 from J, leaving 16 bases between them. CDR3 length: 16 amino acids. Germline assignment: CDR1 SGHRS and CDR2 YFSETQ. The CDR3 bases are TGCGCCAGCAGCTTCGGTGGTTCGGGGGCCAACACTGAAGCTTTCTTT. It codes for CASSFGGSGANTEAFF.

This clone showed up just once. V and J are TRBV25-1 and TRBJ2-7; 10 nucleotides line up with TRBD1. In germline, CDR1 is MGHDK, CDR2 SYGVNS. Losses at the gene ends were 10 bases for V and 3 bases for J; bases not matched to a gene: 6. There are 13 residues in the CDR3. CDR3 coding DNA: TGTGCCACCAGGACAGGGGGAGACTACGAGCAGTACTTC. As protein: CATRTGGDYEQYF.

Concerning this clone: The identical CDR3 is also encoded by other nucleotide sequences in the sample. Here the CDR3 reads CASSSGQGVPYEQYF. The DNA of the CDR3 is TGTGCCAGCAGTTCCGGACAGGGGGTTCCCTACGAGCAGTACTTC. This chain uses TRBV28 with TRBJ2-7; 10 bases are a match to TRBD1. The CDR3 runs 15 residues. The V and J ends lost 4 bases and 2 bases, in that order; junction bases with no gene match: 5. From germline, CDR1 is MDHEN and CDR2 SYDVKM.

J is TRBJ2-7 and V is TRBV28; 10 bases agree with TRBD1. The CDR3 consists of 15 residues. Germline V CDR1 and CDR2: MDHEN, SYDVKM. V shed 5 bases, J shed 2 bases, and the junction held 6 bases outside the gene matches. The CDR3 spells CASSPKGQGAYEQYF. CDR3 in DNA: TGTGCCAGCAGTCCGAAAGGACAGGGGGCCTACGAGCAGTACTTC.

The gene calls are TRBV6-5 and TRBJ2-3; either TRBD1 or TRBD2 may fit D (5 bases each). V lost 0 bases and J lost 0, with 10 bases in between. The CDR3 consists of 16 residues. Germline CDR1 and CDR2: MNHEY and SVGAGI. The CDR3 here is CASSYSRGASTDTQYF. For the CDR3, the DNA is TGTGCCAGCAGTTACTCAAGGGGAGCTAGCACAGATACGCAGTATTTT.

The chain recombines TRBV6-6 with TRBJ1-2; TRBD1 matches at 10 bases. Germline loops: CDR1 MNHNY, CDR2 SVGAGI (reference sequence). CDR3 size: 16 residues. V shed 0 bases and J 10 bases; nucleotides not matched to a gene: 11. CDR3 loop: CASSYSGGGQGLYYTF. Here the CDR3 DNA reads TGTGCCAGCAGTTACTCGGGAGGGGGACAGGGGCTCTACTACACCTTC.

The chain has TRBV9 and TRBJ2-3; D not resolved. CDR3 length equals 14 residues. V was shortened by 4 bases and J by 0 bases, with 9 bases between the two germline ends. Germline-derived CDR1 and CDR2 are SGDLS and YYNGEE. CDR3 in amino acids: CASSPFASTDTQYF. CDR3 bases: TGTGCCAGCAGCCCCTTTGCGAGCACAGATACGCAGTATTTT.

The chain combines TRBV6-5 with TRBJ1-2; D gene ambiguous. Germline assignment: CDR1 MNHEY and CDR2 SVGAGI. The CDR3 contains 15 residues. V was cut by 0 bases and J by 1 base, with 9 bases left in between. CDR3 in amino acids: CASSYSVGNNYGYTF. The CDR3 DNA is TGTGCCAGCAGTTACTCGGTTGGGAATAACTATGGCTACACCTTC.

This chain uses TRBV7-2 with TRBJ2-7; weak D call: TRBD1 (5 bases). The CDR3 consists of 15 residues. The ends were cut back, 1 base at V and 7 bases at J, with 17 bases in the middle. Germline lookup yields CDR1 SGHTA and CDR2 FQGNSA. CDR3 sequence reads: CASSLVAGSSGEQYF. The CDR3 DNA reads as TGTGCCAGCAGCTTAGTGGCAGGGTCGAGTGGGGAGCAGTACTTC.

This chain links TRBV28 with TRBJ2-6; D is perhaps TRBD1 or TRBD2 (6 bases each). The CDR3 totals 16 residues. Trimming left V 4 bases short and J 5 bases short, with 15 bases between. The germline gives CDR1 MDHEN, CDR2 SYDVKM. CDR3 nucleotides: TGTGCCAGCAGTTCACTTGGGGGGCACCGGGCCAACGTCCTGACTTTC. Protein: CASSSLGGHRANVLTF.

The CDR3 DNA sequence: TGTGCCAGCAGCTACCGGACTAGCGGAGTTGGGGAGACCCAGTACTTC. Translating it yields CASSYRTSGVGETQYF. The V call is TRBV4-2, the J call TRBJ2-5; TRBD2 matches at 10 bases. The CDR3 covers 16 residues. Germline lookup yields CDR1 LGHNA and CDR2 YNFKEQ. The junction had 11 bases not matched to a gene; V was cut back by 5 bases and J by 5 bases.

The chain recombines TRBV28 with TRBJ1-1; D is ambiguous. Trimming left V 6 bases short and J 9 bases short, with 23 bases between. The CDR3 has 15 residues. The germline V gene has CDR1 MDHEN and CDR2 SYDVKM. The CDR3 nucleotides read TGTGCCAGCAGCCCCACGTCTCCCAGGTCCGTAAAAGCTTTCTTT. The encoded protein is CASSPTSPRSVKAFF.

This clone has just one count. This chain connects TRBV28 to TRBJ2-7, with 9 bases aligning to TRBD1. CDR3 length: 16 residues. V shed 6 bases, J shed 2 bases, and the junction held 11 bases outside the gene matches. Germline loops: CDR1 MDHEN, CDR2 SYDVKM. The CDR3 nucleotides read TGTGCCAGCAGCCAAGGCGGGACAGGGAGTCCCTACGAGCAGTACTTC. As protein: CASSQGGTGSPYEQYF.

The chain joins TRBV5-4 to TRBJ2-2; TRBD1 is a possible D gene (6 bases). Per the germline V gene, CDR1 is SGHNT and CDR2 is YYREEE (reference sequence). Trimming removed 1 base at V and 6 bases at J, with 10 bases between. The CDR3 sequence is 14 residues long. The CDR3 sequence: CASSLLAGAGELFF. In DNA form, the CDR3 reads TGTGCCAGCAGCTTGCTGGCAGGGGCCGGGGAGCTGTTTTTT.

This sequence joins TRBV5-1 and TRBJ2-3; D possibly uses TRBD1 or TRBD2 (5 bases each). CDR1 and CDR2 from the germline V gene are SGHRS and YFSETQ. The V and J ends lost 0 bases and 2 bases respectively, with 10 bases between them. This CDR3 is built from 15 residues. The CDR3 spells CASSLDGGPTDTQYF. In nucleotides, the CDR3 is TGCGCCAGCAGCTTGGATGGGGGTCCCACAGATACGCAGTATTTT.

The CDR3 sequence: CASTYPVGGTDNEQFF. The CDR3 coding sequence is TGTGCCAGCACCTACCCTGTGGGCGGGACCGACAATGAGCAGTTCTTC. The chain couples TRBV7-2 to TRBJ2-1; TRBD2 might be the D (6 bases). This CDR3 contains 16 residues. Germline values: CDR1 SGHTA, CDR2 FQGNSA. V was pared by 7 bases and J by 5 bases, with 21 bases between.

The J gene is TRBJ1-1, the V gene TRBV6-5; tentatively, D is TRBD1 (5 bases). This CDR3 has 15 amino acids. Looked up from germline, CDR1 is MNHEY and CDR2 is SVGAGI. Trimming cost V 8 bases and J 3 bases, with 19 bases left between them. CDR3 DNA sequence: TGTGCCAGCTTTCCCACAAGGCGGGGGGACACTGAAGCTTTCTTT. This sequence encodes CASFPTRRGDTEAFF.

The rearrangement uses TRBV28 and TRBJ2-5; weak D call: TRBD2 (6 bases). With 2 bases removed from V and 5 bases from J, the gap between germline ends came to 21 bases. CDR3 length: 17 residues. From germline, CDR1 is MDHEN and CDR2 SYDVKM. The CDR3 region has the DNA TGTGCCAGCAGTTTAGTCCGGGGGACCCCCTGGGGTGAGACCCAGTACTTC. Protein: CASSLVRGTPWGETQYF.

This chain uses TRBV28 with TRBJ1-2; D is ambiguous. V gave up 3 bases and J gave up 4 bases, with 15 bases separating them. Germline V gene lookup returns CDR1 MDHEN and CDR2 SYDVKM. CDR3 length: 15 residues. The DNA of the CDR3 is TGTGCCAGCAGTTTCCCCCTCGGGGAGGCCTATGGCTACACCTTC. Its protein product is CASSFPLGEAYGYTF.

V is TRBV19 and J is TRBJ2-5, with TRBD2 as a possible D gene (5 bases). Gene TRBJ2-7 matches the end of the DNA better, so the J call may be wrong. The germline gives CDR1 LNHDA, CDR2 SQIVND (reference sequence). The CDR3 covers 15 residues. The CDR3 region is CASSIRPGGSYEQYF. The CDR3 DNA is TGTGCCAGTAGTATAAGGCCAGGAGGCTCCTACGAGCAGTACTTC.

The rearrangement links TRBV7-2 to TRBJ2-3, with D perhaps matching TRBD2 (5 bases). Trimming cost V 1 base and J 0 bases, with 11 bases left between them. Germline CDR1 and CDR2: SGHTA and FQGNSA. The CDR3 runs to 16 residues. Here the CDR3 reads CASSLGGPYSTDTQYF. The CDR3 nucleotides read TGTGCCAGCAGCTTAGGAGGGCCTTATAGCACAGATACGCAGTATTTT.

V gene TRBV11-2 combines with J gene TRBJ2-4; D uncertain. Between the trimmed V and J ends, which lost 1 base and 5 bases, there was a span of 6 bases. CDR3 length: 13 residues. Germline V gene lookup returns CDR1 SGHAT and CDR2 FQNNGV. The CDR3 loop reads CASSLVSQNIQYF. In DNA, the CDR3 is TGTGCCAGCAGCTTAGTTTCACAAAACATTCAGTACTTC.

The rearrangement links TRBV28 to TRBJ1-2; D not resolved. Germline values: CDR1 MDHEN, CDR2 SYDVKM. The germline V and J ends were trimmed by 6 bases and 8 bases, with 13 bases remaining between them. This CDR3 is 12 amino acids long. CDR3 protein: CASSPALRGYTF. Here the CDR3 DNA reads TGTGCCAGCAGCCCGGCCCTTCGGGGCTACACCTTC.